These 32 T cell receptor beta chains originate from one sample sequenced in a study of control samples from healthy donors and cancer patients. The method was immunoSEQ multiplex PCR; TCRdb's version includes in-frame clones alone and lacks a portion of them. The sample has more than 80,000 clones, 93% seen once. Input material: blood. All receptors come from a man between 18 and 29 years old in good health.

The gene calls are TRBV2 and TRBJ1-1, with a possible D match to TRBD1 (5 bases). The CDR3 loop spans 13 amino acids. V was trimmed by 2 bases and J by 14 bases, leaving 18 bases between them. Germline CDR1 and CDR2: SNHLY and FYNNEI. The CDR3 loop reads CASSEWGVSGAFF. The DNA for the CDR3 is TGTGCCAGCAGTGAATGGGGGGTCTCTGGTGCGTTCTTT.

This chain joins TRBV11-2 and TRBJ2-1, with D perhaps given as TRBD1 or TRBD2 (5 bases each). Per germline, CDR1 SGHAT and CDR2 FQNNGV. With 1 base removed from V and 14 bases from J, the gap between germline ends came to 18 bases. CDR3 length equals 14 residues. The CDR3 nucleotides are TGTGCCAGCAGCTTAGGGGGGTGGGGCCCACGGGAGTTCTTC. Encoded protein: CASSLGGWGPREFF.

This sequence joins TRBV30 and TRBJ2-7; D call uncertain. The CDR3 runs to 13 residues. V was trimmed by 2 bases and J by 3 bases, leaving 11 bases between them. In germline, CDR1 is GTSNPN, CDR2 SVGIG (reference sequence). CDR3 sequence (DNA): TGTGCCTGGAGTCACGCCGACTTCTACGAGCAGTACTTC. Translating it yields CAWSHADFYEQYF.

The gene calls are TRBV27 and TRBJ2-1; possibly TRBD2 for D (6 bases). Trimming removed 6 bases at V and 0 bases at J, with 12 bases between. This CDR3 is built from 15 residues. Germline CDR1 and CDR2: MNHEY and SMNVEV (reference sequence). The CDR3 protein is CASSRDGSSYNEQFF. As DNA, the CDR3 is TGTGCCAGCAGCCGGGACGGGAGCTCCTACAATGAGCAGTTCTTC.

The V and J genes are TRBV29-1 and TRBJ1-2, with a weak D call TRBD1 (5 bases). V lost 1 base to trimming and J lost 4 bases, with 10 bases between them. CDR3 size: 13 residues. In germline, CDR1 is SQVTM, CDR2 ANQGSEA. The DNA for the CDR3 is TGCAGCGTTGAAGGGATGGGGCCCTATGGCTACACCTTC. Its translation is CSVEGMGPYGYTF.

A few counts support this clone. The V and J genes are TRBV2 and TRBJ2-7; D is unclear. The CDR3 is made up of 14 amino acids. Per the germline V gene, CDR1 is SNHLY and CDR2 is FYNNEI. V was clipped by 4 bases and J by 3 bases, with 13 bases between them. CDR3 DNA sequence: TGTGCCAGCAGTGGAAGAGGCAGAGGCTACGAGCAGTACTTC. Residues: CASSGRGRGYEQYF.

The genes are TRBV19 and TRBJ1-2; a possible D gene is TRBD1 (5 bases). CDR1 and CDR2 from the germline V gene are LNHDA and SQIVND (reference sequence). V was shortened by 5 bases and J by 4 bases, with 11 bases between the two germline ends. The CDR3 runs 13 residues. CDR3 nucleotide sequence: TGTGCCAGTAGTTACGGACAATCCTATGGCTACACCTTC. Its protein is CASSYGQSYGYTF. The variable domain in full, completed from reference TRBV19 and TRBJ1-2, reads DGGITQSPKYLFRKEGQNVTLSCEQNLNHDAMYWYRQDPGQGLRLIYYSQIVNDFQKGDIAEGYSVSREKKESFPLTVTSAQKNPTAFYLCASSYGQSYGYTFGSGTRLTVV.

The chain combines TRBV7-8 with TRBJ2-7; the D is unclear. CDR3 length: 13 amino acids. CDR1 and CDR2 from the germline V gene are SGHVS and FQNEAQ. Deletions cut 1 base from V and 5 bases from J, with 9 bases between. CDR3 bases: TGTGCCAGCAGCTTAGGCGGTAGAAACGAGCAGTACTTC. This sequence encodes CASSLGGRNEQYF.

The rearrangement joins TRBV12-3 or TRBV12-4 to TRBJ1-1; D perhaps matches TRBD1 (6 bases). CDR3 size: 13 residues. V was shortened by 4 bases and J by 4 bases, with 10 bases between the two germline ends. The CDR3 loop reads CASSWEDSTEAFF. DNA of the CDR3: TGTGCCAGCAGTTGGGAGGACAGCACTGAAGCTTTCTTT.

The chain is built from TRBV4-3 and TRBJ2-1, with 9 bases lining up with TRBD1. The ends lost 0 bases at V and 5 bases at J; junction bases unmatched: 20. The CDR3 is made up of 21 amino acids. CDR1 LGHNA and CDR2 YSLEER come from the germline V gene. CDR3 sequence: CASSQDLLIVRPGQGDNEQFF. CDR3 DNA sequence: TGCGCCAGCAGCCAAGATTTATTAATAGTTCGACCGGGACAGGGCGACAATGAGCAGTTCTTC.

The rearrangement uses TRBV7-9 and TRBJ1-2; D is uncertain. This CDR3 spans 16 amino acids. Trimming stripped 0 bases from V and 5 bases from J, with 16 bases between. Looked up from germline, CDR1 is SEHNR and CDR2 is FQNEAQ (reference sequence). CDR3 in amino acids: CASSLALAGIKYGYTF. CDR3 nucleotides: TGTGCCAGCAGCTTAGCGCTAGCAGGCATTAAGTATGGCTACACCTTC. Looking up the rest from reference TRBV7-9 and TRBJ1-2 gives the full variable domain: DTGVSQNPRHKITKRGQNVTFRCDPISEHNRLYWYRQTLGQGPEFLTYFQNEAQLEKSRLLSDRFSAERPKGSFSTLEIQRTEQGDSAMYLCASSLALAGIKYGYTFGSGTRLTVV.

This rearrangement joins TRBV6-5 to TRBJ1-3; a weak D match, TRBD1 (5 bases). Germline V gives CDR1 MNHEY, CDR2 SVGAGI. Trimming removed 5 bases from V and 3 bases from J, with 8 bases in between. This CDR3 region has 13 residues. CDR3 bases: TGTGCCAGCAGTCGAGGGGTTGGAAACACCATATATTTT. It specifies CASSRGVGNTIYF.

The chain combines TRBV9 with TRBJ1-2; D remains ambiguous. The V gene lost 6 bases and the J gene lost 3 bases, with 12 bases spanning the gap. This CDR3 region has 13 residues. CDR1 is SGDLS, CDR2 YYNGEE, per germline. The CDR3 region is CASTAALHYGYTF. DNA of the CDR3: TGTGCCAGCACGGCTGCGCTCCACTATGGCTACACCTTC. Using reference TRBV9 and TRBJ1-2 for the parts outside the CDR3, the full variable domain is DSGVTQTPKHLITATGQRVTLRCSPRSGDLSVYWYQQSLDQGLQFLIQYYNGEERAKGNILERFSAQQFPDLHSELNLSSLELGDSALYFCASTAALHYGYTFGSGTRLTVV.

The chain joins TRBV7-2 to TRBJ1-2; D gene uncertain. V was cut by 5 bases and J by 0 bases, with 7 bases left in between. Germline V gene sequence: CDR1 SGHTA, CDR2 FQGNSA. The CDR3 extends over 13 amino acids. The CDR3 reads CASSPHSNYGYTF. The CDR3 DNA is TGTGCCAGCAGCCCGCATTCTAACTATGGCTACACCTTC.

The chain links TRBV10-1 to TRBJ2-1, with 9 bases aligning to TRBD2. CDR3 length: 18 residues. V lost 2 bases to trimming and J lost 4 bases; unmatched junction nucleotides: 12. The germline gives CDR1 WNHNN, CDR2 SYGVQD (reference sequence). CDR3 loop: CASSEKRAGGPNYNEQFF. CDR3 DNA: TGCGCCAGCAGTGAGAAACGGGCGGGAGGGCCGAATTACAATGAGCAGTTCTTC.

The sample holds a few counts of this clone. The chain recombines TRBV10-3 with TRBJ1-6, with 9 bases that match TRBD1. The CDR3 spans 16 residues. CDR1 and CDR2 (germline): ENHRY, SYGVKD. After removal of 5 bases from V and 6 bases from J, the junction contained 8 bases not matched to a gene. The CDR3 spells CAISPGTGSINSPLHF. The CDR3 region has the DNA TGTGCCATCAGTCCCGGGACAGGGTCGATTAATTCACCCCTCCACTTT.

The chain joins TRBV25-1 to TRBJ1-4; D might be TRBD1 (5 bases). The V and J ends lost 2 bases and 6 bases respectively, with 13 bases between them. The length of the CDR3 is 15 residues. The germline gives CDR1 MGHDK, CDR2 SYGVNS. The CDR3 region is CASSEGRQGDEKLFF. CDR3 DNA sequence: TGTGCCAGCAGTGAAGGCAGGCAGGGCGATGAAAAACTGTTTTTT.

The gene calls are TRBV18 and TRBJ1-2; possible D gene TRBD1, 6 bases. CDR1 is KGHSH and CDR2 is LQKENI in the germline V gene. Trimming shortened V by 3 bases and J by 1 base, and 15 bases separated the two germline ends. The CDR3 runs to 16 residues. The CDR3 coding sequence is TGTGCCAGCTCACCCTCGGACAGCGTCATTAACTATGGCTACACCTTC. This gives the protein CASSPSDSVINYGYTF.

This clone was counted a single time. This chain joins TRBV5-1 and TRBJ1-3; D is perhaps TRBD1 (5 bases). Trimming stripped 1 base from V and 4 bases from J, with 12 bases between. This CDR3 comprises 15 residues. CDR1 is SGHRS and CDR2 is YFSETQ in the germline V gene. The CDR3 is CASSLIGAPGNTIYF. The CDR3, as DNA: TGCGCCAGCAGCTTGATAGGGGCGCCGGGAAACACCATATATTTT.

The V and J genes are TRBV7-6 and TRBJ2-5; 10 positions agree with TRBD2. Germline lookup yields CDR1 SGHVS and CDR2 FNYEAQ. V lost 3 bases to trimming and J lost 4 bases; unmatched junction nucleotides: 8. The CDR3 length is 16 residues. The CDR3 region is CASSFSSGGLGETQYF. The CDR3, as DNA: TGTGCCAGCAGCTTTTCTAGCGGGGGTCTGGGAGAGACCCAGTACTTC.

The CDR3 region is CASSSDGKNTEAFF. CDR3 in DNA: TGTGCCAGCTCATCCGACGGCAAGAACACTGAAGCTTTCTTT. The V and J genes are TRBV18 and TRBJ1-1; D gene ambiguous. The CDR3 spans 14 residues. In germline, CDR1 is KGHSH, CDR2 LQKENI. V gave up 5 bases and J gave up 1 base, with 11 bases separating them.

The J gene is TRBJ2-2, the V gene TRBV5-1; TRBD2 is a possible D gene (6 bases). Germline CDR1 reads SGHRS; CDR2 reads YFSETQ. V was pared by 2 bases and J by 7 bases, with 12 bases between. The CDR3 length is 14 residues. CDR3 amino acids: CASSLGTEGGELFF. DNA of the CDR3: TGCGCCAGCAGCTTAGGGACTGAGGGCGGGGAGCTGTTTTTT.

The chain links TRBV25-1 to TRBJ2-5, with 8 nucleotides matching TRBD2. CDR1 is MGHDK and CDR2 is SYGVNS in the germline V gene. CDR3 length equals 15 residues. V shed 2 bases, J shed 3 bases, and the junction held 5 bases outside the gene matches. For the CDR3, the DNA is TGTGCCAGCAGTGAAGGAGCGGGAGCCAAAGAGACCCAGTACTTC. Translating it yields CASSEGAGAKETQYF.

This chain connects TRBV6-5 to TRBJ1-4; D not resolved. The V gene lost 0 bases and the J gene lost 8 bases, with 13 bases spanning the gap. Per the germline V gene, CDR1 is MNHEY and CDR2 is SVGAGI. This CDR3 spans 15 amino acids. The CDR3 sequence is CASSYSIGVGEKLFF. For the CDR3, the DNA is TGTGCCAGCAGTTACTCGATTGGGGTAGGGGAAAAACTGTTTTTT.

This clone was seen a single time. The V gene is TRBV13, the J gene TRBJ1-2; D ambiguous. In germline, CDR1 is PRHDT, CDR2 FYEKMQ (reference sequence). This CDR3 has 12 amino acids. V was clipped by 1 base and J by 4 bases, with 4 bases between them. For the CDR3, the DNA is TGTGCCAGCAGCTTAGTTCCCTATGGCTACACCTTC. It encodes CASSLVPYGYTF.

This chain's CDR3 is CACHRDSNSPLHF. CDR3 bases: TGTGCCTGCCACCGGGACAGTAATTCACCCCTCCACTTT. V usage is TRBV30 and J usage is TRBJ1-6; 7 bases fit TRBD1. The V and J ends lost 6 bases and 6 bases, in that order; junction bases with no gene match: 5. The CDR3 is 13 residues long. CDR1 GTSNPN and CDR2 SVGIG come from the germline V gene (reference sequence).

This chain uses TRBV11-2 with TRBJ2-3; either TRBD1 or TRBD2 may supply D (5 bases each). Germline-derived CDR1 and CDR2 are SGHAT and FQNNGV. The V end lost 2 bases, the J end lost 9 bases, and 18 bases lay between the germline ends. CDR3 length: 15 residues. The DNA of the CDR3 is TGTGCCAGCAGCTTATCGGGGCCGGGTGGGGGAACGCAGTATTTT. It yields the protein CASSLSGPGGGTQYF.

J is TRBJ1-4 and V is TRBV12-3 or TRBV12-4; D unresolved. The V gene lost 4 bases and the J gene lost 5 bases, with 8 bases spanning the gap. The CDR3 sequence is 13 residues long. The CDR3 sequence: CASSYGLNEKLFF. The DNA for the CDR3 is TGTGCCAGCAGTTATGGACTGAATGAAAAACTGTTTTTT.

V is TRBV5-4 and J is TRBJ1-2; a possible D gene is TRBD1 (6 bases). Germline CDR1 is SGHNT and CDR2 is YYREEE (reference sequence). This CDR3 comprises 13 residues. V lost 4 bases to trimming and J lost 3 bases, with 10 bases between them. CDR3 region: CASSLGQYYGYTF. DNA of the CDR3: TGTGCCAGCAGCCTTGGACAGTACTATGGCTACACCTTC.

The genes are TRBV19 and TRBJ1-4; no clear D. Germline loops: CDR1 LNHDA, CDR2 SQIVND (reference sequence). Trimming shortened V by 5 bases and J by 8 bases, and 15 bases separated the two germline ends. This CDR3 comprises 14 residues. CDR3 nucleotides: TGTGCCAGTAGTCACAGTGATCTTGGGGAAAAACTGTTTTTT. Encoded protein: CASSHSDLGEKLFF.

In this sample, this clone turned up a few times. The chain couples TRBV24-1 to TRBJ1-3; 9 nucleotides align to TRBD1. Germline CDR1 is KGHDR and CDR2 is SFDVKD. This CDR3 is built from 16 residues. Unmatched junction bases numbered 12, after V lost 8 bases and J lost 5 bases. This chain's CDR3 is CATNTPGQGMRNTIYF. CDR3 in DNA: TGTGCCACCAATACCCCGGGACAGGGAATGAGAAACACCATATATTTT.

The chain uses TRBV27 and TRBJ1-5; D gene uncertain. Germline V gene lookup returns CDR1 MNHEY and CDR2 SMNVEV (reference sequence). The length of the CDR3 is 14 residues. Trimming stripped 6 bases from V and 1 base from J, with 10 bases between. The DNA for the CDR3 is TGTGCCAGCAGATCCGGACTGAGCAATCAGCCCCAGCATTTT. Residues: CASRSGLSNQPQHF.